The next 31 T cell receptor beta chains were all read from a single sample in a study of beta chain features in type 1 diabetes. These TCRs are of unknown antigen specificity. Expressed TCRB transcripts were sequenced after all isolated RNA was converted to cDNA. The assay was immunoSEQ multiplex PCR, and TCRdb's table has in-frame clones only and misses some. The sample holds 300,000 to 400,000 clones; around an eighth are singletons and the top ten take 0.015%. Study-level findings and limits: Within each of all four CD4+ subsets, Type 1 diabetes patients had TCRB CDR3s that were moderately but significantly shorter.

The source material was naive CD4+ T cells from blood. The receptors shown here come from a woman aged 18-29 years with type 1 diabetes.

This clone was counted a few times. The chain joins TRBV28 to TRBJ1-5; D ambiguous. V lost 3 bases and J lost 1, with 16 bases in between. The CDR3 is made up of 17 amino acids. The germline gives CDR1 MDHEN, CDR2 SYDVKM. This chain's CDR3 is CASSFPYRGISNQPQHF. The CDR3 nucleotides read TGTGCCAGCAGTTTCCCGTATAGAGGGATAAGCAATCAGCCCCAGCATTTT.

In this sample, this clone turned up a few times. CDR3 bases: TGTGCCAGCAGCCTTAGACAGACCTACGAGCAGTACTTC. This gives the protein CASSLRQTYEQYF. This sequence joins TRBV7-2 and TRBJ2-7, with TRBD1 as a possible D gene (5 bases). The CDR3 covers 13 residues. Germline V gene sequence: CDR1 SGHTA, CDR2 FQGNSA. Trimming removed 5 bases from V and 2 bases from J, with 10 bases in between.

The chain joins TRBV7-8 to TRBJ2-1, with 8 positions matching TRBD1. J lost 2 bases, V lost 2 bases, and 5 bases had no gene match. This CDR3 has 16 residues. CDR1 and CDR2 from the germline V gene are SGHVS and FQNEAQ. CDR3 loop: CASSLIGQGTYNEQFF. Here the CDR3 DNA reads TGTGCCAGCAGCTTAATAGGACAGGGAACCTACAATGAGCAGTTCTTC.

The genes are TRBV9 and TRBJ2-1; D is unresolved. The V gene lost 0 bases and the J gene lost 0 bases, with 13 bases spanning the gap. Looked up from germline, CDR1 is SGDLS and CDR2 is YYNGEE. This CDR3 has 17 residues. CDR3 protein: CASSVGPAVSSYNEQFF. The CDR3 bases are TGTGCCAGCAGCGTAGGGCCCGCGGTGAGCTCCTACAATGAGCAGTTCTTC. The full variable domain, in which reference TRBV9 and TRBJ2-1 provide the parts outside the CDR3, is DSGVTQTPKHLITATGQRVTLRCSPRSGDLSVYWYQQSLDQGLQFLIQYYNGEERAKGNILERFSAQQFPDLHSELNLSSLELGDSALYFCASSVGPAVSSYNEQFFGPGTRLTVL.

This clone has a handful of counts. The chain links TRBV28 to TRBJ2-1, with 13 bases identical to TRBD2. J lost 5 bases, V lost 6 bases, and 7 bases had no gene match. This CDR3 comprises 16 residues. Germline lookup yields CDR1 MDHEN and CDR2 SYDVKM. CDR3 DNA: TGTGCCAGCAGCCCACCCGGGACTAGCGGGAACAATGAGCAGTTCTTC. Translated: CASSPPGTSGNNEQFF.

This clone was observed a handful of times. The CDR3 protein is CASSLTPGGPHEQYF. The CDR3 region has the DNA TGTGCCAGCAGCTTAACACCGGGGGGGCCCCACGAGCAGTACTTC. The J gene is TRBJ2-7, the V gene TRBV7-6; 8 nucleotides agree with TRBD2. V was clipped by 2 bases and J by 5 bases; unmatched bases: 8. This CDR3 contains 15 residues. Germline CDR1 is SGHVS and CDR2 is FNYEAQ.

The CDR3 loop reads CASSLMGDKQETQYF. The CDR3, as DNA: TGCGCCAGCAGCTTGATGGGTGACAAACAAGAGACCCAGTACTTC. J is TRBJ2-5 and V is TRBV5-1; D unresolved. The CDR3 contains 15 residues. V lost 1 base and J 2 bases, leaving 12 bases between the germline ends. Germline V gene data show CDR1 as SGHRS and CDR2 as YFSETQ. The entire variable domain, with the rest obtained from reference TRBV5-1 and TRBJ2-5, is as follows: KAGVTQTPRYLIKTRGQQVTLSCSPISGHRSVSWYQQTPGQGLQFLFEYFSETQRNKGNFPGRFSGRQFSNSRSEMNVSTLELGDSALYLCASSLMGDKQETQYFGPGTRLLVL.

The rearrangement uses TRBV29-1 and TRBJ2-3; 7 nucleotides line up with TRBD2. The CDR3 extends over 13 amino acids. J was trimmed by 2 bases and V by 4 bases; bases with no gene match: 3. Germline V gives CDR1 SQVTM, CDR2 ANQGSEA. The CDR3 reads CSVGEGLTDTQYF. CDR3 DNA: TGCAGCGTTGGGGAGGGCCTCACAGATACGCAGTATTTT.

This clone was observed a few times. The chain has TRBV19 and TRBJ1-5; no firm D call. This CDR3 spans 15 amino acids. V lost 3 bases to trimming and J lost 3 bases, with 12 bases between them. Germline CDR1 reads LNHDA; CDR2 reads SQIVND (reference sequence). The CDR3 here is CASSIGGSLNQPQHF. Written as DNA, the CDR3 is TGTGCCAGTAGTATTGGAGGGAGCCTCAATCAGCCCCAGCATTTT.

This chain joins TRBV30 and TRBJ1-5, with 9 nucleotides matching TRBD1. The CDR3 sequence is 16 residues long. J lost 6 bases, V lost 2 bases, and 11 bases had no gene match. The germline V gene encodes CDR1 GTSNPN and CDR2 SVGIG (reference sequence). The CDR3, as DNA: TGTGCCTGGAGTTCCTATCGGGACAGGGTCCCTCAGCCCCAGCATTTT. It translates to CAWSSYRDRVPQPQHF.

The J gene is TRBJ2-1, the V gene TRBV7-9; TRBD1 agrees at 7 bases. Germline CDR1 and CDR2: SEHNR and FQNEAQ (reference sequence). The ends lost 1 base at V and 12 bases at J; junction bases unmatched: 6. CDR3 length: 13 amino acids. CDR3 nucleotides: TGTGCCAGCAGCTTAGTTCAGGGGGAGAGGCAGTTCTTC. This encodes CASSLVQGERQFF.

CDR3 coding DNA: TGCGCCAGCAGGCGAGGACTAGCGGGAGGAAGTGACTCCTACGAGCAGTACTTC. It yields the protein CASRRGLAGGSDSYEQYF. The rearrangement links TRBV5-1 to TRBJ2-7, with TRBD2 matching 14 bases. The V gene end was trimmed by 5 bases and the J gene end by 0 bases; junction bases not matched to a gene: 10. CDR1 is SGHRS and CDR2 is YFSETQ in the germline V gene. The CDR3 has 18 residues.

The gene calls are TRBV27 and TRBJ2-1, with 11 bases that match TRBD2. CDR1 and CDR2 (germline): MNHEY, SMNVEV (reference sequence). The ends lost 3 bases at V and 7 bases at J; junction bases unmatched: 5. The CDR3 has 15 amino acids. In nucleotides, the CDR3 is TGTGCCAGCAGTTTCGCGGGACTAGCGGAAAATGAGCAGTTCTTC. Amino acids: CASSFAGLAENEQFF.

V gene TRBV28 combines with J gene TRBJ2-5; maybe TRBD1 (5 bases). The CDR3 runs to 13 residues. Germline CDR1 reads MDHEN; CDR2 reads SYDVKM. Trimming took 5 bases from V and 5 from J, leaving 12 bases between them. CDR3 nucleotides: TGTGCCAGCAGTCCCCAAGGGGCTGAGACCCAGTACTTC. Translating gives CASSPQGAETQYF.

A few counts support this clone. The V call is TRBV7-3, the J call TRBJ2-3; D is unresolved. V lost 5 bases to trimming and J lost 1 base, with 7 bases between them. Germline lookup yields CDR1 SGHTA and CDR2 FQGTGA. The CDR3 runs to 13 residues. As DNA, the CDR3 is TGTGCCAGCAGCCTTCTAGGCACAGATACGCAGTATTTT. Translation: CASSLLGTDTQYF.

The chain joins TRBV2 to TRBJ2-5, with 10 bases fitting TRBD1. Per the germline V gene, CDR1 is SNHLY and CDR2 is FYNNEI. V gave up 0 bases and J gave up 6 bases; unmatched junction bases: 7. The CDR3 is 16 residues long. CDR3 sequence (DNA): TGTGCCAGCAGTGAAGCCCGACAGGGGGCGAAACAGACCCAGTACTTC. Translation: CASSEARQGAKQTQYF. The full variable domain, its missing parts supplied by reference TRBV2 and TRBJ2-5, is EPEVTQTPSHQVTQMGQEVILRCVPISNHLYFYWYRQILGQKVEFLVSFYNNEISEKSEIFDDQFSVERPDGSNFTLKIRSTKLEDSAMYFCASSEARQGAKQTQYFGPGTRLLVL.

In its sample, this clone was seen a few times. This chain uses TRBV9 with TRBJ2-1, with a tentative D call TRBD1 (5 bases). Trimming removed 0 bases at V and 7 bases at J, with 11 bases between. This CDR3 has 14 amino acids. Germline assignment: CDR1 SGDLS and CDR2 YYNGEE. CDR3 region: CASSVGGPMNEQFF. The DNA for the CDR3 is TGTGCCAGCAGCGTAGGGGGCCCTATGAATGAGCAGTTCTTC.

This clone has more than one count but fewer than ten. The chain combines TRBV9 with TRBJ2-1; TRBD2 matches at 11 bases. In germline, CDR1 is SGDLS, CDR2 YYNGEE. The CDR3 is 17 amino acids. V trimming: 3 bases; J trimming: 4 bases; junction bases outside the gene matches: 9. The DNA of the CDR3 is TGTGCCAGCAGCGAACGAATAGCGGGAGGGGGGTACAATGAGCAGTTCTTC. Translation: CASSERIAGGGYNEQFF.

V gene TRBV28 combines with J gene TRBJ1-2; 9 bases map to TRBD1. The CDR3 spans 15 residues. Germline assignment: CDR1 MDHEN and CDR2 SYDVKM. Germline trimming cut 6 bases from V and 5 bases from J; bases unmatched to any gene: 10. The CDR3 nucleotides read TGTGCCAGCAGCCCCGCCGGGACAGGGAGGTATGGCTACACCTTC. Protein: CASSPAGTGRYGYTF.

The genes are TRBV7-9 and TRBJ1-1, with 8 bases identical to TRBD1. The germline V gene has CDR1 SEHNR and CDR2 FQNEAQ (reference sequence). The CDR3 covers 15 residues. Trimming at V came to 6 bases and at J to 1 base, leaving 7 bases not matched to a gene. The CDR3 loop is CASSTGTGQNTEAFF. In DNA form, the CDR3 reads TGTGCCAGCAGTACCGGGACAGGCCAGAACACTGAAGCTTTCTTT.

The V gene is TRBV27, the J gene TRBJ2-5, with 7 positions matching TRBD1. This CDR3 has 14 residues. Looked up from germline, CDR1 is MNHEY and CDR2 is SMNVEV (reference sequence). Losses at the gene ends were 5 bases for V and 4 bases for J; bases not matched to a gene: 7. The DNA for the CDR3 is TGTGCCAGCAGTCCGCGACAGGGTAGAGAGACCCAGTACTTC. It encodes CASSPRQGRETQYF.

This chain joins TRBV11-2 and TRBJ2-7; 8 bases agree with TRBD2. The CDR3 runs to 14 residues. The germline V gene has CDR1 SGHAT and CDR2 FQNNGV. The trim removed 5 bases at V and 2 bases at J, leaving 5 bases unmatched. The CDR3 coding sequence is TGTGCCAGCAGCGCTATAGCGGGGACCTACGAGCAGTACTTC. Its translation is CASSAIAGTYEQYF.

This clone was detected only a few times. The chain couples TRBV7-3 to TRBJ2-1; TRBD1 is a possible D gene (5 bases). Trimming shortened V by 0 bases and J by 6 bases, and 15 bases separated the two germline ends. The CDR3 totals 16 residues. CDR1 is SGHTA, CDR2 FQGTGA, per germline. CDR3 DNA sequence: TGTGCCAGCAGCTTAACTAGGCAGGGTCCGGTCAATGAGCAGTTCTTC. Amino acid sequence: CASSLTRQGPVNEQFF. Full variable domain (rest looked up from reference TRBV7-3 and TRBJ2-1): GAGVSQTPSNKVTEKGKYVELRCDPISGHTALYWYRQSLGQGPEFLIYFQGTGAADDSGLPNDRFFAVRPEGSVSTLKIQRTERGDSAVYLCASSLTRQGPVNEQFFGPGTRLTVL.

This clone was detected only a few times. The chain recombines TRBV29-1 with TRBJ2-1; 9 bases agree with TRBD1. The V gene's germline CDR1 is SQVTM and CDR2 ANQGSEA. This CDR3 spans 15 amino acids. Trimming removed 7 bases from V and 0 bases from J; junction bases left unmatched: 7. Here the CDR3 DNA reads TGCAGCGGCGGACAGGGGCGAAGCTCCTACAATGAGCAGTTCTTC. This codes for CSGGQGRSSYNEQFF.

A single count supports this clone. This chain connects TRBV2 to TRBJ1-1; a weak D match, TRBD1 (6 bases). The germline V and J ends were trimmed by 5 bases and 11 bases, with 12 bases remaining between them. The CDR3 has 11 amino acids. The germline gives CDR1 SNHLY, CDR2 FYNNEI. Written as DNA, the CDR3 is TGTGCCAGCAGTCAAACAGGGATGGCTTTCTTT. This translates into CASSQTGMAFF.

DNA of the CDR3: TGTGCCAGCAGCTCCCTCCGGGGACAGGGGACCTACGAGCAGTACTTC. This codes for CASSSLRGQGTYEQYF. V gene TRBV7-6 combines with J gene TRBJ2-7; the match to TRBD1 covers 10 bases. V trimming: 4 bases; J trimming: 2 bases; junction bases outside the gene matches: 8. CDR1 is SGHVS, CDR2 FNYEAQ, per germline. The CDR3 consists of 16 residues.

Worth noting for this clone: Other DNA sequences in the same sample also yield this CDR3. The chain carries TRBV9 and TRBJ2-5; 10 bases line up with TRBD2. V gave up 0 bases and J gave up 1 base; unmatched junction bases: 3. The CDR3 runs to 16 residues. Per germline, CDR1 SGDLS and CDR2 YYNGEE. This chain's CDR3 is CASSVGTSGIQETQYF. The CDR3 coding sequence is TGTGCCAGCAGCGTAGGGACTAGCGGTATCCAAGAGACCCAGTACTTC.

The chain couples TRBV11-3 to TRBJ2-1; D might be TRBD2 (5 bases). V was clipped by 1 base and J by 3 bases, with 13 bases between them. Germline CDR1 and CDR2: SGHNT and YENEEA. The CDR3 has 16 amino acids. This chain's CDR3 is CASSLVSSGDYNEQFF. The CDR3 nucleotides read TGTGCCAGCAGCTTAGTATCCAGCGGAGACTACAATGAGCAGTTCTTC.

The V gene is TRBV7-6, the J gene TRBJ2-1; TRBD2 might be the D (5 bases). The CDR3 has 14 residues. V lost 4 bases and J lost 0, with 7 bases in between. Germline V gives CDR1 SGHVS, CDR2 FNYEAQ. CDR3 DNA sequence: TGTGCCAGCAGCTCTGACTACTCCTACAATGAGCAGTTCTTC. Protein product: CASSSDYSYNEQFF.

The sample holds a few counts of this clone. The rearrangement joins TRBV7-3 to TRBJ1-1; 8 positions agree with TRBD1. Germline V lookup: CDR1 SGHTA, CDR2 FQGTGA. The CDR3 totals 14 residues. The junction had 5 bases not matched to a gene; V was cut back by 1 base and J by 7 bases. The DNA for the CDR3 is TGTGCCAGCAGCTTAAGGGGACAGGACGATGAAGCTTTCTTT. This gives the protein CASSLRGQDDEAFF.

This clone turned up a few times. The DNA for the CDR3 is TGTGCCAGTAGTATAGGTGTGGCAGGGCCCTACTACGAGCAGTACTTC. This codes for CASSIGVAGPYYEQYF. J is TRBJ2-7 and V is TRBV19, with a tentative D call TRBD1 (5 bases). Germline V gene sequence: CDR1 LNHDA, CDR2 SQIVND (reference sequence). Trimming left V 1 base short and J 3 bases short, with 16 bases between. This CDR3 contains 16 residues.